The 27 T cell receptor beta chains presented below share a single source sample, sequenced in a study of T cells in women clearing cervical HPV infection. Libraries were prepared by immunoSEQ multiplex PCR; TCRdb keeps only in-frame clonotypes and omits some of them. With approximately 35,000 clones in the sample, the ten largest clones hold roughly 4%. The sequencing input was blood buffy coat. These receptors were taken from a woman between 18 and 75 years old with a cervical HPV16 infection that either progressed to CIN3+ or cleared (not recorded which).

As to this clone: The CDR3 end falls 3 residues outside the read, so it is completed with the germline J gene. The rearrangement links TRBV2 to TRBJ2-7; 7 nucleotides align to TRBD1. This CDR3 has 12 residues. The J segment lost 4 bases and the V segment lost 4 bases, leaving 1 base of the junction unmatched. Germline loops: CDR1 SNHLY, CDR2 FYNNEI. CDR3 amino acids: CASSGQGYEQYF. The DNA read from the CDR3 is TGTGCCAGCAGTGGACAGGGTTACGAG. The full variable domain, in which reference TRBV2 and TRBJ2-7 provide the parts outside the CDR3, is EPEVTQTPSHQVTQMGQEVILRCVPISNHLYFYWYRQILGQKVEFLVSFYNNEISEKSEIFDDQFSVERPDGSNFTLKIRSTKLEDSAMYFCASSGQGYEQYFGPGTRLTVT.

Regarding this clone: The read ends 3 residues before the CDR3 terminus; that terminus is restored from the germline J gene. J is TRBJ2-5 and V is TRBV2; TRBD2 aligns across 10 bases. With V trimmed by 4 bases and J by 1 base, 3 bases remained unmatched. CDR3 length: 15 residues. Germline V gene lookup returns CDR1 SNHLY and CDR2 FYNNEI. Incomplete CDR3 DNA: TGTGCCAGCAGTGGACTAGCGGGCCGCCAAGAGACC. As protein: CASSGLAGRQET. The entire CDR3 is CASSGLAGRQETQYF.

As for this clone: Sequencing ends 3 residues short of the CDR3 end; the germline J gene provides the rest. The chain carries TRBV4-2 and TRBJ1-6, with 9 bases that match TRBD1. The germline CDR1 and CDR2 sequences are LGHNA and YNFKEQ. This CDR3 spans 14 amino acids. CDR3 bases read: TGTGCCAGCAGCCCTGGGGACAGGGAGGCGCCC. This codes for CASSPGDREAP. The entire CDR3 protein is CASSPGDREAPLHF.

Note on this clone: Coverage ceases 3 residues before the CDR3 finishes, and the germline J gene fills in the end. The chain employs TRBV7-2 and TRBJ2-5, with TRBD1 as a possible D gene (6 bases). The V gene lost 0 bases and the J gene lost 5 bases, with 13 bases spanning the gap. Germline values: CDR1 SGHTA, CDR2 FQGNSA. CDR3 length: 15 residues. The sequenced part of the CDR3 DNA is TGTGCCAGCAGCTTAGCGGCCCAGGGGACGGAGACC. This sequence encodes CASSLAAQGTET. The complete CDR3 protein is CASSLAAQGTETQYF.

Concerning this clone: The read terminates 3 residues ahead of where the CDR3 ends, so the germline J gene completes it. The chain links TRBV5-6 to TRBJ1-2; TRBD1 matches 7 bases. This CDR3 has 14 residues. In germline, CDR1 is SGHDT, CDR2 YYEEEE. Trimming removed 2 bases from V and 4 bases from J; junction bases left unmatched: 5. The sequenced part of the CDR3 DNA is TGTGCCAGCAGCTTTGAGCGGACAGGCTATGGC. This sequence encodes CASSFERTGYG. In full, the CDR3 is CASSFERTGYGYTF.

Concerning this clone itself: The missing CDR3 end, 3 residues past where the read stops, is filled in from the germline J gene. This rearrangement joins TRBV12-5 to TRBJ1-2, with 9 bases aligning to TRBD1. Germline assignment: CDR1 LGHNT and CDR2 FRNRAP. V lost 0 bases to trimming and J lost 5 bases; unmatched junction nucleotides: 7. The CDR3 spans 16 residues. CDR3 DNA, as far as it was read: TGTGCTAGTGGTTTGGTGGGGACAGGGACCCTTTATGGC. Translated, it gives CASGLVGTGTLYG. The complete CDR3 sequence is CASGLVGTGTLYGYTF.

Notes on this clone: Read coverage stops 3 residues before the CDR3 terminus; the germline J gene supplies the remainder. The chain is built from TRBV7-3 and TRBJ2-1; 10 positions match TRBD2. This CDR3 is 14 amino acids long. CDR1 is SGHTA, CDR2 FQGTGA, per germline. J gave up 9 bases and V 2 bases, and 4 bases lay outside the gene matches. CDR3 bases read: TGTGCCAGCAGCTTACCGGGACTAGCGACTGAG. Amino acid sequence: CASSLPGLATE. From start to end, the CDR3 is CASSLPGLATEQFF.

On this clone: The sequence runs out 3 residues before the end of the CDR3; the remainder is reconstructed from the germline J gene. The chain carries TRBV7-9 and TRBJ1-4; 9 nucleotides align to TRBD1. The V segment lost 6 bases and the J segment 7 bases; nucleotides outside the gene matches: 6. Germline CDR1 is SEHNR and CDR2 is FQNEAQ (reference sequence). The CDR3 contains 14 residues. CDR3 residues: CASRQQGASEKLFF. CDR3 DNA, as far as it was read: TGTGCCAGCAGACAACAGGGGGCAAGTGAAAAA.

Points on this clone: The read is 3 residues too short to cover the CDR3 end, so that end is filled in from the germline J gene. This chain links TRBV6-2 or TRBV6-3 with TRBJ2-1, with TRBD2 matching 9 bases. The CDR3 spans 14 residues. Germline loops: CDR1 MNHEY, CDR2 SVGEGT. Trimming removed 3 bases from V and 8 bases from J; junction bases left unmatched: 5. The sequenced CDR3 bases are TGTGCCAGCAGTTATGGGGCGGGGGGGCATGAG. Encoded protein: CASSYGAGGHE. The entire CDR3 protein is CASSYGAGGHEQFF.

With regard to this clone: The CDR3 goes on 3 residues after the read ends, and that part is filled in from the germline J gene. The rearrangement joins TRBV30 to TRBJ2-1, with 11 bases lining up with TRBD2. The CDR3 is made up of 13 amino acids. V dropped 6 bases and J dropped 4; count of bases not matched to a gene: 2. In germline, CDR1 is GTSNPN, CDR2 SVGIG (reference sequence). The sequenced CDR3 bases are TGTGCCTGCGGGACTAGCGGATACAATGAG. It yields the protein CACGTSGYNE. The full CDR3 protein is CACGTSGYNEQFF.

In regard to this clone: Read sequence stops 3 residues before the CDR3 end, and the germline J gene provides the missing end. V is TRBV20-1 and J is TRBJ1-1, with D possibly being TRBD1 (5 bases). Germline V gene sequence: CDR1 DFQATT, CDR2 SNEGSKA (reference sequence). Trimming removed 5 bases at V and 3 bases at J, with 16 bases between. This CDR3 spans 14 amino acids. CDR3 DNA, as far as it was read: TGCAGTGCTCTCCTTAGGTGGGGCTACACTGAA. Protein sequence: CSALLRWGYTE. The whole CDR3 protein is CSALLRWGYTEAFF.

Comment on this clone: Coverage ceases 3 residues before the CDR3 finishes, and the germline J gene fills in the end. The gene calls are TRBV20-1 and TRBJ2-7; 7 positions agree with TRBD1. The CDR3 is made up of 15 amino acids. The germline V gene encodes CDR1 DFQATT and CDR2 SNEGSKA (reference sequence). Trimming removed 5 bases from V and 1 base from J; junction bases left unmatched: 11. CDR3 protein: CSARERQGWSYEQYF. Incomplete CDR3 DNA: TGCAGTGCTCGCGAACGACAGGGATGGTCCTACGAG.

Concerning this clone itself: The CDR3 end is not reached by the read, which stops 3 residues before it; the germline J gene fills it in. The chain combines TRBV7-3 with TRBJ2-5; 10 positions agree with TRBD2. Germline-derived CDR1 and CDR2 are SGHTA and FQGTGA. The trim removed 2 bases at V and 5 bases at J, leaving 5 bases unmatched. The CDR3 extends over 15 amino acids. The CDR3 region is CASSLQAGGPETQYF. The sequenced CDR3 bases are TGTGCCAGCAGCTTACAAGCGGGGGGGCCGGAGACC.

Of note for this clone: The read comes to an end 3 residues before the CDR3 does, leaving the germline J gene to fill in the end. The V gene is TRBV5-1, the J gene TRBJ2-3, with TRBD1 matching over 9 bases. V lost 5 bases, J lost 5 bases, and 9 bases stayed unmatched. This CDR3 contains 15 residues. Germline V gene sequence: CDR1 SGHRS, CDR2 YFSETQ. The covered CDR3 bases are TGCGCCAGCAGAAGGAGACAGGGGGTAGGAGATACG. Its protein is CASRRRQGVGDT. The whole CDR3 protein reads CASRRRQGVGDTQYF.

For this clone: The missing CDR3 end, 3 residues past where the read stops, is filled in from the germline J gene. The chain couples TRBV28 to TRBJ2-7, with 7 bases aligning to TRBD2. This CDR3 spans 13 amino acids. CDR1 is MDHEN and CDR2 is SYDVKM in the germline V gene. The V segment lost 7 bases and the J segment 3 bases; nucleotides outside the gene matches: 6. The CDR3 here is CASTTGGDYEQYF. The CDR3 DNA, read in part, is TGTGCCAGCACCACTGGGGGGGACTACGAG.

Comment on this clone: From the germline J gene comes the end of the CDR3, since the read stops 3 residues before it. The chain is built from TRBV5-1 and TRBJ1-6; TRBD1 matches at 9 bases. The J segment lost 5 bases and the V segment lost 0 bases, leaving 0 bases of the junction unmatched. Germline CDR1 reads SGHRS; CDR2 reads YFSETQ. The CDR3 extends over 15 amino acids. The CDR3 loop is CASSLGTGDNSPLHF. CDR3 DNA, as far as it was read: TGCGCCAGCAGCTTGGGGACAGGGGATAATTCACCC.

Comment on this clone: The read falls 3 residues short of the CDR3 end, and the missing part is taken from the germline J gene. The genes are TRBV30 and TRBJ2-3, with 9 bases that match TRBD2. The V and J ends lost 6 bases and 1 base, in that order; junction bases with no gene match: 2. This CDR3 spans 13 amino acids. In germline, CDR1 is GTSNPN, CDR2 SVGIG (reference sequence). The sequenced part of the CDR3 DNA is TGTGCCTGTAGCGGGGGCCGCACAGATACG. It encodes CACSGGRTDT. The whole CDR3 reads CACSGGRTDTQYF.

The CDR3 region is CASSLNQGTGELFF. The CDR3 DNA, read in part, is TGTGCCAGCAGCTTAAACCAGGGAACCGGGGAG. This rearrangement joins TRBV11-1 to TRBJ2-2, with D perhaps matching TRBD1 (5 bases). The missing CDR3 end, 3 residues past where the read stops, is filled in from the germline J gene. Germline CDR1 SGHAT, CDR2 FQDESV (reference sequence). This CDR3 comprises 14 residues. Trimming left V 2 bases short and J 5 bases short, with 9 bases between. The complete variable domain, with remaining parts taken from reference TRBV11-1 and TRBJ2-2, reads EAEVAQSPRYKITEKSQAVAFWCDPISGHATLYWYRQILGQGPELLVQFQDESVVDDSQLPKDRFSAERLKGVDSTLKIQPAELGDSAMYLCASSLNQGTGELFFGEGSRLTVL.

Note on this clone: The read terminates 3 residues before the CDR3 end, so the remaining end is supplied by the germline J gene. The V and J genes are TRBV20-1 and TRBJ2-5, with 10 bases that match TRBD2. CDR1 and CDR2 (germline): DFQATT, SNEGSKA (reference sequence). The CDR3 has 15 residues. Unmatched junction bases numbered 4, after V lost 1 base and J lost 2 bases. CDR3 bases read: TGCAGTGCTAGAGGGCTAGCGGGGGCTCAAGAGACC. It encodes CSARGLAGAQET. The full CDR3 is CSARGLAGAQETQYF.

The sequenced CDR3 bases are TGTGCCAGCAGCCTACAGGGTAATGGGTACAATGAG. Amino acid sequence: CASSLQGNGYNE. The complete CDR3 reads CASSLQGNGYNEQFF. This chain joins TRBV7-2 and TRBJ2-1; possible D gene TRBD1, 6 bases. The read is 3 residues too short to cover the CDR3 end, so that end is filled in from the germline J gene. CDR1 and CDR2 from the germline V gene are SGHTA and FQGNSA. Trimming left V 5 bases short and J 4 bases short, with 15 bases between. The CDR3 runs to 15 residues.

In the case of this clone: The CDR3 goes on 3 residues after the read ends, and that part is filled in from the germline J gene. The V call is TRBV7-2, the J call TRBJ2-7; the D is unclear. V gave up 4 bases and J gave up 2 bases, with 3 bases separating them. The V gene's germline CDR1 is SGHTA and CDR2 FQGNSA. The CDR3 runs to 11 residues. CDR3 DNA (partial): TGTGCCAGCAGCTCCACCTACGAG. It translates to CASSSTYE. The whole CDR3 reads CASSSTYEQYF.

About this clone: The CDR3 end falls 3 residues outside the read, so it is completed with the germline J gene. The chain is built from TRBV11-2 and TRBJ1-5, with D hard to call. Between the trimmed V and J ends, which lost 1 base and 5 bases, there was a span of 6 bases. The CDR3 length is 13 residues. In germline, CDR1 is SGHAT, CDR2 FQNNGV. The CDR3 reads CASSLAFDQPQHF. The DNA read from the CDR3 is TGTGCCAGCAGCTTAGCTTTTGATCAGCCC.

On this clone itself: The CDR3 end is not reached by the read, which stops 3 residues before it; the germline J gene fills it in. The rearrangement joins TRBV7-2 to TRBJ2-3; a weak D match, TRBD2 (5 bases). The CDR3 consists of 13 residues. Trimming left V 0 bases short and J 4 bases short, with 5 bases between. Germline CDR1 and CDR2: SGHTA and FQGNSA. The CDR3 DNA, read in part, is TGTGCCAGCAGCTTAGCGAGGGCAGATACG. Its translation is CASSLARADT. The entire CDR3 sequence reads CASSLARADTQYF.

As for this clone: The missing CDR3 end, 3 residues past where the read stops, is filled in from the germline J gene. V usage is TRBV5-1 and J usage is TRBJ2-3, with a weak D call TRBD2 (5 bases). The CDR3 consists of 15 residues. Trimming stripped 0 bases from V and 3 bases from J, with 11 bases between. Germline V lookup: CDR1 SGHRS, CDR2 YFSETQ. The part of the CDR3 DNA that was read is TGCGCCAGCAGCTTGGCCGGGGATTTGACAGATACG. Its protein product is CASSLAGDLTDT. The complete CDR3 reads CASSLAGDLTDTQYF.

To note about this clone: The CDR3 goes on 3 residues after the read ends, and that part is filled in from the germline J gene. This chain links TRBV7-8 with TRBJ2-3, with 7 bases matching TRBD2. The CDR3 runs to 16 residues. With 5 bases clipped from V and 4 bases from J, the junction kept 12 bases outside the gene matches. Germline CDR1 SGHVS, CDR2 FQNEAQ. The CDR3 DNA, read in part, is TGTGCCAGCAGCGCTAGCGGTGATTGGGTGGCAGATACG. Translating gives CASSASGDWVADT. The CDR3 in full is CASSASGDWVADTQYF.

CDR3 loop: CASSFLAGAYNEQFF. CDR3 DNA (partial): TGCGCCAGCAGCTTTCTAGCGGGGGCCTACAATGAG. V gene TRBV5-1 combines with J gene TRBJ2-1; 10 bases match TRBD2. The CDR3 end is not reached by the read, which stops 3 residues before it; the germline J gene fills it in. Germline V gives CDR1 SGHRS, CDR2 YFSETQ. V lost 2 bases to trimming and J lost 2 bases; unmatched junction nucleotides: 1. The CDR3 spans 15 residues. The variable domain in full, completed from reference TRBV5-1 and TRBJ2-1, reads KAGVTQTPRYLIKTRGQQVTLSCSPISGHRSVSWYQQTPGQGLQFLFEYFSETQRNKGNFPGRFSGRQFSNSRSEMNVSTLELGDSALYLCASSFLAGAYNEQFFGPGTRLTVL.

Concerning this clone: The read terminates 3 residues before the CDR3 end, so the remaining end is supplied by the germline J gene. The chain uses TRBV29-1 and TRBJ2-3; 10 nucleotides agree with TRBD2. The CDR3 has 18 amino acids. After removal of 4 bases from V and 2 bases from J, the junction contained 15 bases not matched to a gene. Germline CDR1 is SQVTM and CDR2 is ANQGSEA. The sequenced part of the CDR3 DNA is TGCAGCGTTGGTTTCTCAGAAGGACTAGCGGTTTACACAGATACG. Residues: CSVGFSEGLAVYTDT. In full, the CDR3 is CSVGFSEGLAVYTDTQYF.